This entry describes one TCR beta chain. Its antigen has not been determined. Base qualities are not at hand, and no much larger clone is one base apart. Via the germline V gene, CDR1 is SGHAT and CDR2 FQNNGV. Ends trimmed: V by 2 bases, J by 4 bases; bases unmatched to a gene: 4. Spanning cysteine to phenylalanine, the CDR3 consists of 14 amino acids. The entry retains the CDR3 DNA only, 42 bases that are in frame from base 1. The data were obtained in a study of human T cells and chemical hapten exposure (dated by TCRdb to the early 2020s). In terms of the full investigation: For sensitization, 2% DPC in acetone was applied to a 2 cm by 2 cm area of upper inner arm skin. Twenty-nine alopecia patients gave blood for TCR sequencing at one to four time points (pre-sensitization, 2, 6 and 24 weeks). Throughout the study period of 20 to 30 weeks, patients also received therapeutic DPC doses to the scalp every week. Libraries were pooled for sequencing, and per-sample TCR yields varied mainly because of small differences in library volumes within the pool. Alopecia areata with under or over 50% scalp involvement, alopecia totalis and alopecia universalis were represented in the patient cohort, which was mostly female. Patch testing on the upper back used Finn chambers containing 0.01% DPC, with scoring done after 6 days according to International Contact Dermatitis Research Group standards. Peripheral blood TCR repertoire changes were tracked in vivo in alopecia patients during primary and secondary sensitization to the hapten diphenylcyclopropenone (DPC). Blood was sampled from patients pre-sensitization (week 0) and at 2, 6 and about 24 weeks after DPC sensitization. Beyond this particular receptor, the publication reports: Because all patients had alopecia, a presumed autoimmune disease, the immune response of the patients might differ from that of healthy individuals. Compared with pre-sensitization or healthy control sets, expanded TCRs formed significantly more large CDR3 similarity clusters, which is consistent with antigen-driven responses. No change with DPC sensitization was found in the number of TCRs above 1 in 1000 frequency, and no evidence of global repertoire structure alterations was found. Patch test score was positively correlated with the number of PT1 expanded TCRs, with significance at thresholds 8, 16 and 32 but not at 4. Repeated subsampling changed both the strength of the expansion versus patch-test correlation and the threshold at which that correlation became significant.

The meaning of the sample's time point label: patch test 2, 6 weeks after DPC sensitization. This specimen's treatment or condition label, interpreted: therapeutic diphenylcyclopropenone sensitization with weekly scalp DPC. At every patch-test visit, the blood draw took place before the patch test was put on. Patients were eligible if aged 18 to 70, diagnosed with alopecia and judged suitable for DPC therapy, and pregnant patients were excluded. Unfractionated whole blood was collected in Tempus Blood RNA tubes, and total RNA was extracted from that blood. Libraries were prepared through RACE. This sample was sequenced with a NextSeq 500. During library preparation, unique molecular identifiers were attached to individual cDNA molecules so that TCRs could be counted in a quantitative, reproducible way. Both TCR alpha and TCR beta chains were sequenced from each blood RNA sample. Concerning the study's data processing: The median number of TCRs per sample was around 100,000, ranging from about 20,000 to 750,000. V, J and CDR3 annotation of the TCR reads was performed with the Decombinator software suite. Every sample was subsampled to the same number of TCRs (28,000) for the PS versus PT1 abundance plots. Expanded TCRs were defined as absent before sensitization and observed at least eight times at the 2-week time point. TCRdb passed the public sequencing reads through fastp at Q25 and MiXCR, retaining productive beta sequences. Each entry is one CDR3 protein sequence, shown with its most common DNA and genes. The V and J calls here are based on TCRdb, not the publication. This sample lists some 90,000 distinct CDR3 sequences; roughly 11% were detected once. Jointly, the top ten make up 3.2% of the sample.

Sequenced material: whole blood, taken in connection with sensitization to the hapten diphenylcyclopropenone (DPC). The TCR comes from a woman aged 40 to 50 with alopecia areata. Some clones in this sample may be carry-over from other donors' samples. The chain is made from TRBV11-2 and TRBJ2-7; 8 junctional bases match TRBD1. The CDR3 region has the sequence CASSLRGQAYEQYF. The DNA sequence reads TGTGCCAGCAGCTTACGGGGACAGGCATACGAGCAGTACTTC.